Following are 20 T cell receptor beta chains from one sample sequenced in a study of OX40 agonist ivuxolimab in advanced cancers. Data came from immunoSEQ multiplex PCR; TCRdb stores just in-frame clones and leaves some out. Here the sample spans some 77,000 clones, roughly 87% being singletons. The sequencing used CD4+ or CD8+ T cells sorted from blood, collected in a trial of the OX40 agonist ivuxolimab. These receptors originate from an adult with an advanced solid tumor such as melanoma, head and neck, liver or kidney cancer.

This rearrangement joins TRBV7-7 to TRBJ2-3, with 7 bases aligning to TRBD2. Trimming cost V 5 bases and J 5 bases; bases outside gene matches: 13. This CDR3 region has 16 residues. Germline V gives CDR1 SSHAT, CDR2 FNYEAQ (reference sequence). CDR3 region: CASSHGTNGALDTQYF. For the CDR3, the DNA is TGTGCCAGCAGCCACGGGACTAATGGAGCTCTAGATACGCAGTATTTT.

The chain has TRBV29-1 and TRBJ1-2; 8 nucleotides agree with TRBD1. The CDR3 sequence is 13 residues long. J lost 8 bases, V lost 3 bases, and 8 bases had no gene match. Germline CDR1 reads SQVTM; CDR2 reads ANQGSEA. The CDR3 reads CSVEGRGRIGYTF. As DNA, the CDR3 is TGCAGCGTTGAGGGCAGGGGGCGGATCGGCTACACCTTC.

This clone was detected only once. This rearrangement joins TRBV11-3 to TRBJ2-1, with D perhaps TRBD2 (6 bases). Germline values: CDR1 SGHNT, CDR2 YENEEA. The CDR3 totals 15 residues. The germline V and J ends were trimmed by 1 base and 4 bases, with 11 bases remaining between them. This chain's CDR3 is CASSLGGGTYNEQFF. DNA of the CDR3: TGTGCCAGCAGCTTAGGGGGCGGGACTTACAATGAGCAGTTCTTC.

This rearrangement joins TRBV7-2 to TRBJ2-5; 13 nucleotides line up with TRBD2. The CDR3 is 17 residues long. Trimming cost V 0 bases and J 5 bases; bases outside gene matches: 6. The germline gives CDR1 SGHTA, CDR2 FQGNSA. The CDR3 is CASSLAGTSGVGETQYF. The CDR3 DNA follows: TGTGCCAGCAGCTTAGCGGGGACTAGCGGGGTTGGTGAGACCCAGTACTTC. Together with reference TRBV7-2 and TRBJ2-5, the CDR3 gives the full variable domain: GAGVSQSPSNKVTEKGKDVELRCDPISGHTALYWYRQSLGQGLEFLIYFQGNSAPDKSGLPSDRFSAERTGGSVSTLTIQRTQQEDSAVYLCASSLAGTSGVGETQYFGPGTRLLVL.

This rearrangement joins TRBV7-8 to TRBJ1-5, with D maybe TRBD1 (5 bases). The CDR3 totals 16 residues. Germline assignment: CDR1 SGHVS and CDR2 FQNEAQ. Trimming removed 1 base from V and 3 bases from J, with 13 bases in between. Here the CDR3 DNA reads TGTGCCAGCAGCTTAGTGTACGGGGCCGACAATCAGCCCCAGCATTTT. This sequence encodes CASSLVYGADNQPQHF. The full variable domain, in which reference TRBV7-8 and TRBJ1-5 provide the parts outside the CDR3, is GAGVSQSPRYKVAKRGQDVALRCDPISGHVSLFWYQQALGQGPEFLTYFQNEAQLDKSGLPSDRFFAERPEGSVSTLKIQRTQQEDSAVYLCASSLVYGADNQPQHFGDGTRLSIL.

This chain connects TRBV7-3 to TRBJ2-5, with D perhaps assigned TRBD1 or TRBD2 (6 bases each). The V end lost 3 bases, the J end lost 5 bases, and 13 bases lay between the germline ends. CDR1 is SGHTA and CDR2 is FQGTGA in the germline V gene. The CDR3 has 14 residues. Here the CDR3 DNA reads TGTGCCAGCAGCTTCGGGGGCGCAGGGGAGACCCAGTACTTC. Protein product: CASSFGGAGETQYF.

J is TRBJ2-6 and V is TRBV7-2; D is undetermined. The CDR3 covers 16 residues. Germline CDR1 reads SGHTA; CDR2 reads FQGNSA. Deletions cut 3 bases from V and 4 bases from J, with 13 bases between. The CDR3 DNA sequence: TGTGCCAGCAGCTTGGTATCGGACCCCGGGGCCAACGTCCTGACTTTC. This gives the protein CASSLVSDPGANVLTF.

V usage is TRBV9 and J usage is TRBJ1-1, with D unresolved. This CDR3 has 12 residues. Deletions cut 2 bases from V and 4 bases from J, with 6 bases between. The V gene's germline CDR1 is SGDLS and CDR2 YYNGEE. CDR3 amino acids: CASSVSGTEAFF. The CDR3 DNA sequence: TGTGCCAGCAGCGTGAGCGGCACTGAAGCTTTCTTT.

The V call is TRBV28, the J call TRBJ1-2; D perhaps matches TRBD1 (5 bases). Trimming pared 0 bases from V and 4 bases from J, leaving 15 bases between. Germline CDR1 is MDHEN and CDR2 is SYDVKM. This CDR3 contains 16 residues. The chain's CDR3 is CASSLWGQGGPYGYTF. The CDR3 coding sequence is TGTGCCAGCAGTTTATGGGGGCAGGGCGGACCCTATGGCTACACCTTC.

The chain carries TRBV5-4 and TRBJ2-2, with D possibly being TRBD1 or TRBD2 (6 bases each). Germline CDR1 is SGHNT and CDR2 is YYREEE (reference sequence). Trimming removed 1 base at V and 3 bases at J, with 13 bases between. The CDR3 contains 16 residues. The CDR3 loop is CASSLRGRSDTGELFF. The CDR3 DNA reads TGTGCCAGCAGCTTGCGGGGGCGGTCGGACACCGGGGAGCTGTTTTTT.

The chain joins TRBV28 to TRBJ1-5; 8 bases are shared with TRBD1. CDR3 length equals 17 residues. In germline, CDR1 is MDHEN, CDR2 SYDVKM. Trimming removed 3 bases from V and 0 bases from J; junction bases left unmatched: 7. CDR3: CASSFRGPGYSNQPQHF. The CDR3, as DNA: TGTGCCAGCAGTTTCAGGGGGCCGGGGTATAGCAATCAGCCCCAGCATTTT. Looking up the rest from reference TRBV28 and TRBJ1-5 gives the full variable domain: DVKVTQSSRYLVKRTGEKVFLECVQDMDHENMFWYRQDPGLGLRLIYFSYDVKMKEKGDIPEGYSVSREKKERFSLILESASTNQTSMYLCASSFRGPGYSNQPQHFGDGTRLSIL.

J is TRBJ1-5 and V is TRBV6-5, with D maybe TRBD1 (6 bases). Trimming stripped 4 bases from V and 4 bases from J, with 8 bases between. This CDR3 region has 13 residues. Looked up from germline, CDR1 is MNHEY and CDR2 is SVGAGI. The CDR3 here is CASSFTGNQPQHF. The CDR3 DNA follows: TGTGCCAGCAGTTTCACAGGGAATCAGCCCCAGCATTTT.

V gene TRBV7-9 combines with J gene TRBJ2-1, with 9 bases matching TRBD2. V trimming: 3 bases; J trimming: 4 bases; junction bases outside the gene matches: 7. The CDR3 spans 16 residues. The germline gives CDR1 SEHNR, CDR2 FQNEAQ (reference sequence). The CDR3 is CASSFTLAGLYNEQFF. CDR3 in DNA: TGTGCCAGCAGCTTTACCCTAGCGGGGCTATACAATGAGCAGTTCTTC.

The rearrangement links TRBV7-9 to TRBJ1-1; D is unresolved. Trimming took off 8 bases at V and 7 bases at J, with 8 bases between the two ends. This CDR3 is 10 amino acids long. Per germline, CDR1 SEHNR and CDR2 FQNEAQ (reference sequence). CDR3 in amino acids: CASGGSEAFF. The CDR3 DNA reads TGTGCCAGCGGAGGCAGTGAAGCTTTCTTT.

The chain uses TRBV4-2 and TRBJ2-5; 8 bases agree with TRBD2. Losses at the gene ends were 4 bases for V and 5 bases for J; bases not matched to a gene: 9. The CDR3 spans 15 residues. Looked up from germline, CDR1 is LGHNA and CDR2 is YNFKEQ. CDR3 coding DNA: TGTGCCAGCAGCCCTCACGGGGGGGCCGGGGAGACCCAGTACTTC. Translation gives CASSPHGGAGETQYF.

This clone was observed once. V is TRBV10-3 and J is TRBJ1-2; TRBD1 is a possible D gene (6 bases). Trimming cost V 4 bases and J 6 bases, with 12 bases left between them. This CDR3 comprises 13 residues. Germline V lookup: CDR1 ENHRY, CDR2 SYGVKD. DNA of the CDR3: TGTGCCATCAGTGGTTCAGGGGAACATGGCTACACCTTC. This translates into CAISGSGEHGYTF.

This clone was found a few times. V usage is TRBV4-2 and J usage is TRBJ1-4; TRBD1 matches at 10 bases. The CDR3 loop spans 16 amino acids. The junction had 8 bases not matched to a gene; V was cut back by 2 bases and J by 8 bases. The germline V gene encodes CDR1 LGHNA and CDR2 YNFKEQ. CDR3 nucleotides: TGTGCCAGCAGCCAAAACCCAGGGACAGGGGCCGAAAAACTGTTTTTT. Its translation: CASSQNPGTGAEKLFF.

The chain links TRBV6-1 to TRBJ2-7; 12 nucleotides match TRBD1. Germline V gene sequence: CDR1 MNHNS, CDR2 SASEGT. CDR3 length: 14 residues. Unmatched junction bases numbered 9, after V lost 10 bases and J lost 5 bases. The CDR3, as DNA: TGTGCCATCAAGGGGGGACAGGGGGCCCACGAGCAGTACTTC. Translated: CAIKGGQGAHEQYF.

As regards this clone: Other nucleotide sequences from this sample produce the same CDR3. The chain joins TRBV7-2 to TRBJ2-3; 7 bases align to TRBD1. Germline assignment: CDR1 SGHTA and CDR2 FQGNSA. V lost 5 bases to trimming and J lost 1 base; unmatched junction nucleotides: 3. This CDR3 has 14 residues. The CDR3 reads CASSPGQGTDTQYF. The CDR3 coding sequence is TGTGCCAGCAGCCCTGGACAGGGCACAGATACGCAGTATTTT.

The rearrangement links TRBV5-1 to TRBJ2-2; D remains unclear. V lost 2 bases to trimming and J lost 3 bases, with 8 bases between them. Per germline, CDR1 SGHRS and CDR2 YFSETQ. The CDR3 consists of 14 residues. The CDR3 spells CASSLYRDTGELFF. In DNA form, the CDR3 reads TGCGCCAGCAGCTTATATAGAGACACCGGGGAGCTGTTTTTT.